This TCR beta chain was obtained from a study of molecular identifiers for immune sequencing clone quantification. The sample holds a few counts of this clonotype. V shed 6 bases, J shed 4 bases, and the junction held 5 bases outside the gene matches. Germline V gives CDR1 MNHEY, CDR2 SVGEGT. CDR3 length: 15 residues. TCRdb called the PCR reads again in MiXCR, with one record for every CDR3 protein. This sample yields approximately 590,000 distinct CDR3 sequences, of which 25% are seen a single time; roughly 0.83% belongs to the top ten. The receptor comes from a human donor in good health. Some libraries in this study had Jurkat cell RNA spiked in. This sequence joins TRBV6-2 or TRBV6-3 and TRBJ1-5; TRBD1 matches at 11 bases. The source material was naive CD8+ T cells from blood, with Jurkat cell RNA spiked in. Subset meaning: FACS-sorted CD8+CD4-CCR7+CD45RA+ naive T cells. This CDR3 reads CASRGTGGRNQPQHF. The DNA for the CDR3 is TGTGCCAGCAGAGGGACAGGGGGTCGAAATCAGCCCCAGCATTTT.